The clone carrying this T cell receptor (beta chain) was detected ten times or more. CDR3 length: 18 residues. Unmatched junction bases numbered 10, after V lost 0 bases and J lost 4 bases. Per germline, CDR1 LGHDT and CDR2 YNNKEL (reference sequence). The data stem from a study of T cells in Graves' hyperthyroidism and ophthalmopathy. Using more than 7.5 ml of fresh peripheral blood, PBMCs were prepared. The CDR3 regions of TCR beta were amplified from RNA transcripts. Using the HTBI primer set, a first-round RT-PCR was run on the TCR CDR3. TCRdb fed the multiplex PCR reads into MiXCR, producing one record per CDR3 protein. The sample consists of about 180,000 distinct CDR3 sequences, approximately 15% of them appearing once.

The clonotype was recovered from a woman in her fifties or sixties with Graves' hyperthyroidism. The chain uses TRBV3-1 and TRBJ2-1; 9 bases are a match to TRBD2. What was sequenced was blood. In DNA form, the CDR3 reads TGTGCCAGCAGCCAAGACCCCCTTGCGGGGGGGTGGTACAATGAGCAGTTCTTC. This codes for CASSQDPLAGGWYNEQFF.